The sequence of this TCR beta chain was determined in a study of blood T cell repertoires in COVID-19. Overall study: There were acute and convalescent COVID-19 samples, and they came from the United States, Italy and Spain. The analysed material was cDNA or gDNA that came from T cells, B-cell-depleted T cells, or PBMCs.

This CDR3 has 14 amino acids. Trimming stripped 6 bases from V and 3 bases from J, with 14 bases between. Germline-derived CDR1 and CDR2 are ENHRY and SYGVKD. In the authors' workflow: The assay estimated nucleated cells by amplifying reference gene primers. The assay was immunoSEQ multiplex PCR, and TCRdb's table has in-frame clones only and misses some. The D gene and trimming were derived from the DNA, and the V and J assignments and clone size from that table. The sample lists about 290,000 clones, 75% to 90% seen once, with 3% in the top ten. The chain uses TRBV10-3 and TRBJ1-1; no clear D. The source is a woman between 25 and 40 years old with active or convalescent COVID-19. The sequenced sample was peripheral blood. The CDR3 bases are TGTGCCATCAGGATGACACTCGGGGACACTGAAGCTTTCTTT. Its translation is CAIRMTLGDTEAFF.